This T cell receptor (beta chain) derives from a study of response to subunit inactivated influenza vaccine. A remark on this clonotype: Its matching antigen is unknown.

There are 16 residues in the CDR3. Per germline, CDR1 LNHNV and CDR2 YYDKDF (reference sequence). V lost 1 base and J lost 3; bases outside the gene matches: 9. TCRdb passed the RT-PCR reads through MiXCR, listing each CDR3 protein once. Among roughly 550,000 distinct CDR3 sequences listed, roughly 25% were seen once. Findings of the study overall: The study's authors posited that every seasonal influenza vaccination enlists few new T cells.

These data were likewise used in another study, on T cells expressing NK-cell markers. Turning to that study: Synthesis of TCR beta cDNA relied on 5'RACE template switching carrying UMIs. Several experiments employed an anti-gamma-delta TCR antibody to confine sorting to alpha-beta TCR T cells.

The sequence was collected from a man aged 45-65 years who received an inactivated influenza vaccine. The J gene is TRBJ2-7, the V gene TRBV15, with 7 bases matching TRBD1. The source was CD4+ T cells sorted from PBMCs, collected about 11 days after vaccination. As DNA, the CDR3 is TGTGCCACCAGCAGAGTAGAGACAGGGCGATTCTACGAGCAGTACTTC. Its protein product is CATSRVETGRFYEQYF.